Each of the 29 T cell receptor beta chains below was sequenced from the same sample in a study of CD8 T cells in ankylosing spondylitis. TCRdb analysed the 5' RACE reads with MiXCR anew, one entry per CDR3 protein. The data contain nearly 350,000 distinct CDR3 sequences, 14% to 15% of them singletons. What was sequenced was blood, either unsorted or a sorted T cell fraction (not recorded which). The origin of the receptors is a male donor with ankylosing spondylitis or in good health (not recorded which).

This clonotype was counted between two and nine times. The chain carries TRBV11-2 and TRBJ2-2; 7 bases align to TRBD1. V lost 5 bases to trimming and J lost 4 bases; unmatched junction nucleotides: 13. Germline assignment: CDR1 SGHAT and CDR2 FQNNGV. The CDR3 length is 17 residues. CDR3 loop: CASSPGQAGSATGELFF. CDR3 DNA: TGTGCCAGCAGCCCCGGACAGGCAGGGTCAGCCACCGGGGAGCTGTTTTTT.

The chain joins TRBV11-3 to TRBJ2-1; D gene ambiguous. CDR1 and CDR2 from the germline V gene are SGHNT and YENEEA. This CDR3 region has 16 residues. V was pared by 1 base and J by 0 bases, with 10 bases between. In DNA, the CDR3 is TGTGCCAGCAGCTTAGCGGTGTGGGGCTCCTACAATGAGCAGTTCTTC. Residues: CASSLAVWGSYNEQFF. The full variable domain, rest sourced from reference TRBV11-3 and TRBJ2-1, is EAGVVQSPRYKIIEKKQPVAFWCNPISGHNTLYWYLQNLGQGPELLIRYENEEAVDDSQLPKDRFSAERLKGVDSTLKIQPAELGDSAVYLCASSLAVWGSYNEQFFGPGTRLTVL.

There are a few counts of this clonotype. V is TRBV2 and J is TRBJ2-5; unclear D gene. The germline V gene has CDR1 SNHLY and CDR2 FYNNEI. The V and J ends lost 9 bases and 4 bases respectively, with 6 bases between them. The CDR3 is 10 amino acids. CDR3 protein: CASRAETQYF. The CDR3 bases are TGTGCCAGTCGCGCAGAGACCCAGTACTTC.

The rearrangement joins TRBV4-1 to TRBJ2-1; 13 bases line up with TRBD2. J was trimmed by 4 bases and V by 5 bases; bases with no gene match: 5. Germline CDR1 MGHRA, CDR2 YSYEKL. The CDR3 runs to 16 residues. The CDR3: CASSNRTSGRYNEQFF. In DNA form, the CDR3 reads TGCGCCAGCAGCAATCGGACTAGCGGGAGATACAATGAGCAGTTCTTC.

Ten or more counts support this clonotype. The rearrangement links TRBV5-1 to TRBJ1-2; D not certain. The CDR3 has 14 residues. The germline CDR1 and CDR2 sequences are SGHRS and YFSETQ. V was clipped by 0 bases and J by 4 bases, with 10 bases between them. CDR3 in amino acids: CASSLEGQSYGYTF. The CDR3 DNA follows: TGCGCCAGCAGCTTGGAAGGGCAGAGCTATGGCTACACCTTC.

This clonotype was counted a few times. V and J are TRBV7-2 and TRBJ2-1; 9 positions agree with TRBD2. This CDR3 is built from 14 residues. V was clipped by 2 bases and J by 9 bases; unmatched bases: 5. Germline lookup yields CDR1 SGHTA and CDR2 FQGNSA. CDR3: CASSLTPAGGEQFF. In nucleotides, the CDR3 is TGTGCCAGCAGCTTAACCCCAGCGGGAGGTGAGCAGTTCTTC.

This clonotype was counted only a few times. V and J are TRBV4-2 and TRBJ2-3; D gene unclear. The ends were cut back, 4 bases at V and 3 bases at J, with 14 bases in the middle. CDR1 LGHNA and CDR2 YNFKEQ come from the germline V gene. CDR3 length equals 15 residues. The CDR3 DNA follows: TGTGCCAGCAGCCGAGGAGAAATTAGGACAGATACGCAGTATTTT. Its translation: CASSRGEIRTDTQYF.

This clonotype came up a few times. This chain connects TRBV12-3 or TRBV12-4 to TRBJ1-5; 7 positions match TRBD1. The ends lost 6 bases at V and 6 bases at J; junction bases unmatched: 8. The CDR3 is 14 residues long. As DNA, the CDR3 is TGTGCCAGCAGAATGGGAGGGGGCTCTCAGCCCCAGCATTTT. The encoded protein is CASRMGGGSQPQHF.

The chain carries TRBV20-1 and TRBJ1-1; unclear D gene. The CDR3 contains 13 residues. V was cut by 4 bases and J by 4 bases, with 13 bases left in between. CDR1 DFQATT and CDR2 SNEGSKA come from the germline V gene (reference sequence). The CDR3 is CSATSIRFTEAFF. CDR3 sequence (DNA): TGCAGTGCTACGAGTATTCGGTTCACTGAAGCTTTCTTT.

This clonotype has more than one count but fewer than ten. In DNA form, the CDR3 reads TGCGCCAGCAGCCCAGAGGGCGGCCCTAACTATGGCTACACCTTC. Translated, it gives CASSPEGGPNYGYTF. This chain joins TRBV5-1 and TRBJ1-2; D gene unclear. The CDR3 has 15 residues. From germline, CDR1 is SGHRS and CDR2 YFSETQ. V shed 4 bases and J shed 0 bases, with 13 bases lying between them.

V usage is TRBV10-2 and J usage is TRBJ2-5; D might be TRBD1 or TRBD2, each matching 6 bases. CDR1 and CDR2 from the germline V gene are WSHSY and SAAADI. The CDR3 extends over 15 amino acids. The V end was cut by 6 bases, the J end by 5 bases, with 19 bases between. CDR3 sequence (DNA): TGCGCCAGCAGGCAGAAGGGGGGACGACCCGAGACCCAGTACTTC. This encodes CASRQKGGRPETQYF.

The chain couples TRBV5-1 to TRBJ2-3, with D perhaps matching TRBD1 or TRBD2 (5 bases each). Trimming left V 6 bases short and J 1 base short, with 9 bases between. The CDR3 is made up of 13 amino acids. CDR1 is SGHRS and CDR2 is YFSETQ in the germline V gene. The CDR3 nucleotides read TGCGCCAGCACCCTGGGGGGCACAGATACGCAGTATTTT. Its protein product is CASTLGGTDTQYF. Complete variable domain (other parts from reference TRBV5-1 and TRBJ2-3): KAGVTQTPRYLIKTRGQQVTLSCSPISGHRSVSWYQQTPGQGLQFLFEYFSETQRNKGNFPGRFSGRQFSNSRSEMNVSTLELGDSALYLCASTLGGTDTQYFGPGTRLTVL.

This clonotype was seen more than once but under ten times. This sequence joins TRBV29-1 and TRBJ2-1, with 10 bases lining up with TRBD1. Germline trimming cut 1 base from V and 7 bases from J; bases unmatched to any gene: 1. Germline-derived CDR1 and CDR2 are SQVTM and ANQGSEA. The CDR3 covers 13 residues. In DNA, the CDR3 is TGCAGCGTTGAAGGGACAGGGGGGAATGAGCAGTTCTTC. Its protein is CSVEGTGGNEQFF.

This clonotype showed up just a few times. V usage is TRBV9 and J usage is TRBJ2-3; 7 bases are shared with TRBD2. CDR1 is SGDLS and CDR2 is YYNGEE in the germline V gene. This CDR3 is built from 12 residues. Trimming took 7 bases from V and 3 from J; bases not matched to a gene: 2. CDR3 in DNA: TGTGCCAGCCGGGAGGAAACAGATACGCAGTATTTT. Translation gives CASREETDTQYF.

This chain joins TRBV3-1 and TRBJ2-7, with 11 bases aligning to TRBD2. The V and J ends lost 0 bases and 3 bases, in that order; junction bases with no gene match: 4. Germline V gives CDR1 LGHDT, CDR2 YNNKEL (reference sequence). This CDR3 spans 16 amino acids. DNA of the CDR3: TGTGCCAGCAGCCAAGAAGGTAGCGGGAGGGTCTACGAGCAGTACTTC. Translating it yields CASSQEGSGRVYEQYF.

In this sample, this clonotype turned up many times. The chain joins TRBV20-1 to TRBJ1-3; D unresolved. V dropped 3 bases and J dropped 4 bases, with 7 bases sitting between them. The CDR3 has 12 amino acids. Germline V lookup: CDR1 DFQATT, CDR2 SNEGSKA (reference sequence). CDR3 region: CSASLQGNTIYF. In DNA form, the CDR3 reads TGCAGTGCTAGCTTACAGGGAAACACCATATATTTT.

This chain links TRBV7-9 with TRBJ2-7; no clear D gene. Trimming removed 3 bases at V and 3 bases at J, with 12 bases between. Per germline, CDR1 SEHNR and CDR2 FQNEAQ (reference sequence). This CDR3 contains 14 residues. CDR3 loop: CASSFLGNNYEQYF. For the CDR3, the DNA is TGTGCCAGCAGCTTTTTAGGGAACAACTACGAGCAGTACTTC.

This clonotype has just a few counts. V usage is TRBV20-1 and J usage is TRBJ2-2, with D hard to call. Germline V CDR1 and CDR2: DFQATT, SNEGSKA (reference sequence). There are 12 residues in the CDR3. V shed 3 bases and J shed 1 base, with 3 bases lying between them. The CDR3 region is CSASKNTGELFF. The CDR3 DNA reads TGCAGTGCTAGCAAGAACACCGGGGAGCTGTTTTTT.

This clonotype showed up just a few times. J is TRBJ2-2 and V is TRBV7-2; TRBD2 is a possible D gene (5 bases). V was pared by 5 bases and J by 5 bases, with 9 bases between. Per the germline V gene, CDR1 is SGHTA and CDR2 is FQGNSA. CDR3 length: 13 residues. For the CDR3, the DNA is TGTGCCAGCAGCCGGACTCGAACCGGGGAGCTGTTTTTT. Translation gives CASSRTRTGELFF.

This clonotype was detected many times. CDR3 bases: TGTGCCAGCAGTGTTCGCTACGAGCAGTACTTC. This translates into CASSVRYEQYF. The rearrangement links TRBV2 to TRBJ2-7; D not certain. This CDR3 is 11 amino acids long. The V gene lost 4 bases and the J gene lost 3 bases, with 4 bases spanning the gap. Germline lookup yields CDR1 SNHLY and CDR2 FYNNEI.

This rearrangement joins TRBV10-3 to TRBJ2-5; weak D call: TRBD2 (5 bases). CDR3 size: 12 residues. V was pared by 8 bases and J by 4 bases, with 11 bases between. Germline V gene sequence: CDR1 ENHRY, CDR2 SYGVKD. CDR3 sequence reads: CAIGRETETQYF. CDR3 DNA sequence: TGTGCCATCGGCCGGGAAACAGAGACCCAGTACTTC.

The chain carries TRBV6-1 and TRBJ2-1; the match to TRBD2 covers 7 bases. Germline CDR1 MNHNS, CDR2 SASEGT. This CDR3 comprises 14 residues. Trimming at V came to 7 bases and at J to 9 bases, leaving 12 bases not matched to a gene. CDR3 loop: CASTPSPGGGEQFF. DNA for the CDR3: TGTGCCAGCACCCCATCCCCGGGGGGTGGTGAGCAGTTCTTC.

The table lists this clonotype with a few counts. The rearrangement links TRBV20-1 to TRBJ2-7; 11 nucleotides align to TRBD1. Per the germline V gene, CDR1 is DFQATT and CDR2 is SNEGSKA (reference sequence). This CDR3 has 13 amino acids. J was trimmed by 6 bases and V by 5 bases; bases with no gene match: 6. The CDR3: CSAEGTGGAEQYF. For the CDR3, the DNA is TGCAGTGCTGAAGGGACAGGGGGAGCCGAGCAGTACTTC.

This clonotype was seen only a few times. The V and J genes are TRBV20-1 and TRBJ2-3; 12 bases line up with TRBD2. V trimming: 0 bases; J trimming: 3 bases; junction bases outside the gene matches: 10. The CDR3 has 18 amino acids. Germline-derived CDR1 and CDR2 are DFQATT and SNEGSKA (reference sequence). The CDR3 DNA reads TGCAGTGCTAGAGATACGACTAGCGGGGGACCCGGGACAGATACGCAGTATTTT. Its protein product is CSARDTTSGGPGTDTQYF.

This clonotype has ten or more counts. The rearrangement uses TRBV6-5 and TRBJ1-1; possibly TRBD1 for D (5 bases). Trimming pared 5 bases from V and 11 bases from J, leaving 12 bases between. Germline assignment: CDR1 MNHEY and CDR2 SVGAGI. The CDR3 contains 11 residues. CDR3 residues: CASSLGQRAFF. CDR3 bases: TGTGCCAGCAGTCTGGGGCAAAGGGCTTTCTTT.

CDR3 bases: TGTGCCATTTCGCAGGGCTTCACAGATACGCAGTATTTT. Residues: CAISQGFTDTQYF. The chain combines TRBV12-3 or TRBV12-4 with TRBJ2-3; TRBD1 is a possible D gene (5 bases). Trimming pared 10 bases from V and 2 bases from J, leaving 13 bases between. The CDR3 consists of 13 residues.

This chain connects TRBV7-2 to TRBJ2-5; D not resolved. Germline lookup yields CDR1 SGHTA and CDR2 FQGNSA. This CDR3 is built from 12 residues. The V end lost 5 bases, the J end lost 5 bases, and 9 bases lay between the germline ends. The CDR3 spells CASSPSWETQYF. DNA for the CDR3: TGTGCCAGCAGCCCCTCGTGGGAGACCCAGTACTTC.

This rearrangement joins TRBV20-1 to TRBJ2-7; 10 bases fit TRBD1. The CDR3 totals 15 residues. Germline V gives CDR1 DFQATT, CDR2 SNEGSKA (reference sequence). V dropped 6 bases and J dropped 1; count of bases not matched to a gene: 9. DNA for the CDR3: TGCAGTGCAAAGCGCGGGACAGGGGCATCCTACGAGCAGTACTTC. Translating gives CSAKRGTGASYEQYF.

The genes are TRBV5-1 and TRBJ1-1, with 9 nucleotides matching TRBD1. V was clipped by 4 bases and J by 0 bases; unmatched bases: 7. This CDR3 is 16 amino acids long. CDR1 is SGHRS, CDR2 YFSETQ, per germline. The chain's CDR3 is CASSRRTGEVNTEAFF. Here the CDR3 DNA reads TGCGCCAGCAGCCGACGGACAGGGGAGGTGAACACTGAAGCTTTCTTT.